These T cell receptor beta chains were read from a single sample in a study of CD8 T cells in Susac syndrome. TCRdb passed the immunoSEQ multiplex PCR reads through MiXCR, listing each CDR3 protein once. The sample shows 95,000 to 150,000 distinct CDR3 sequences, just under 95% of them seen only once. What was sequenced was CD8+ T cells from PBMCs. The receptors originated from a human donor with Susac syndrome. Each CDR3 is given with its conserved first and last residue. Fields, in order: V gene, D gene, clone size, J gene, CDR3 DNA, CDR3 protein. The D gene is left open where the match is weak. A row's size may be missing; if present it is once, few, many or a size class.

>TRBV29-1|TRBD2|NA|TRBJ2-1
TGCAGCGTTGATCCTAGCGGGGGGGCCGATGAGCAGTTCTTC
CSVDPSGGADEQFF
>TRBV9|NA|NA|TRBJ2-7
TGTGCCAGCAGCGGGGGTACAGGGTTCTACGAGCAGTACTTC
CASSGGTGFYEQYF
>TRBV19|TRBD1|NA|TRBJ1-2
TGTGCCAGTAGTACTGGGACAGACTATGGCTACACCTTC
CASSTGTDYGYTF
>TRBV2|NA|NA|TRBJ1-1
TGTGCCAGCAGTCCAGGGTTTGGAACTGAAGCTTTCTTT
CASSPGFGTEAFF
>TRBV4-1|NA|NA|TRBJ1-1
TGCGCCAGCAGCCTTCGGGAGGAGAACACTGAAGCTTTCTTT
CASSLREENTEAFF
>TRBV15|NA|once|TRBJ2-3
TGTGCCACCAGCACCGGAATCGCAGATACGCAGTATTTT
CATSTGIADTQYF
>TRBV29-1|NA|NA|TRBJ1-1
TGCAGCGCCGACGATAGTACTGAAGCTTTCTTT
CSADDSTEAFF
>TRBV29-1|NA|NA|TRBJ2-3
TGCAGCGGGGACCGATTTGGAGATACGCAGTATTTT
CSGDRFGDTQYF
>TRBV29-1|NA|NA|TRBJ2-7
TGCAGCGTTGTAAGTAACTACGAGCAGTACTTC
CSVVSNYEQYF
>TRBV5-1|NA|NA|TRBJ2-7
TGCGCCAGCAGCTTGGTGGAGGGAAGTGCCCACGAGCAGTACTTC
CASSLVEGSAHEQYF
>TRBV5-4|NA|NA|TRBJ2-2
TGTGCCAGCAGCTGGGAGCAGGGGAGAAACACCGGGGAGCTGTTTTTT
CASSWEQGRNTGELFF
>TRBV29-1|TRBD2|NA|TRBJ2-3
TGCAGCTTTACGCGGGGGGACGCAGATACGCAGTATTTT
CSFTRGDADTQYF
>TRBV7-6|TRBD2|once|TRBJ2-7
TGTGCCAGCAGCTTGGAAACTAGCGAGGGCGAGCAGTACTTC
CASSLETSEGEQYF
>TRBV5-1|NA|NA|TRBJ2-3
TGCGCCAGCAGCTTGGGGCTAGGTAGCTCGAGGGCAGATACGCAGTATTTT
CASSLGLGSSRADTQYF
>TRBV6-2/TRBV6-3|NA|NA|TRBJ2-7
TGTGCCAGCAGTCCACTTGAAGGGCCCCACGAGCAGTACTTC
CASSPLEGPHEQYF
>TRBV18|NA|NA|TRBJ2-1
TGTGCGGAGCGGCAGGGGAACGACAATGAGCAGTTCTTC
CAERQGNDNEQFF
>TRBV14|TRBD2|NA|TRBJ2-1
TGTGCCAGCAGCCAAGGGCGGCGGGGGTGGAATGAGCAGTTCTTC
CASSQGRRGWNEQFF
>TRBV10-2|NA|NA|TRBJ2-4
TGCGCCAGCAGTGAGTTTGTCAGGGGAGACATTCAGTACTTC
CASSEFVRGDIQYF
>TRBV12-3/TRBV12-4|NA|NA|TRBJ2-2
TGTGCCACCCACTATGGGTCCGGGGAGCTGTTTTTT
CATHYGSGELFF
>TRBV5-6|NA|NA|TRBJ1-6
TGTGCCAGCAGCTTGGGAAATAATTCACCCCTCCACTTT
CASSLGNNSPLHF
>TRBV20-1|NA|NA|TRBJ2-1
TGCAGTGCTAGCCCCAGTGTGTTGCTCTACAATGAGCAGTTCTTC
CSASPSVLLYNEQFF
>TRBV20-1|NA|NA|TRBJ2-3
TGCAGTGTTGCCCGGGACCCCCAAGGGACAGATACGCAGTATTTT
CSVARDPQGTDTQYF
>TRBV14|NA|NA|TRBJ2-7
TGTGCCAGCAGCCGGAGGTCTCTGGAGCAGTACTTC
CASSRRSLEQYF
>TRBV23-1|NA|NA|TRBJ2-7
TGCGCCAGCAACCGGGGGTCCCACGAGCAGTACTTC
CASNRGSHEQYF
>TRBV11-2|TRBD2|NA|TRBJ2-3
TGTGCCATAGATAGCGGGGGCACAGATACGCAGTATTTT
CAIDSGGTDTQYF
>TRBV7-3|TRBD1|NA|TRBJ2-3
TGTGCCAGCAGCCCGACAGGGCATCTCACAGATACGCAGTATTTT
CASSPTGHLTDTQYF
>TRBV9|NA|once|TRBJ2-1
TGTGCCAGCAGCGTAGCCCGCGACAATGAGCAGTTCTTC
CASSVARDNEQFF
>TRBV5-8|TRBD1|NA|TRBJ1-5
TGTGCCAGCAGCTTGGCAGGGGGCATCAATCAGCCCCAGCATTTT
CASSLAGGINQPQHF
>TRBV7-8|NA|NA|TRBJ2-3
TGTGCCAGCAGCTTAGCGGCGCGGGGTGGCACAGATACGCAGTATTTT
CASSLAARGGTDTQYF
>TRBV2|NA|NA|TRBJ2-5
TGTGCCAGCACTCCAAGGATCCCGGACGAGACCCAGTACTTC
CASTPRIPDETQYF
>TRBV9|NA|NA|TRBJ1-6
TGTGCCAGCAGCGTAGAGGGGGAGCTCAGAACACCCCTCCACTTT
CASSVEGELRTPLHF
>TRBV6-5|TRBD1|NA|TRBJ2-7
TGTGCCAGCAGTTGGGACAGGGAGTACGAGCAGTACTTC
CASSWDREYEQYF
>TRBV5-6|NA|NA|TRBJ1-6
TGTGCCAGCAGACCGACAGGACTACTTTCACCCCTCCACTTT
CASRPTGLLSPLHF
>TRBV15|NA|NA|TRBJ2-3
TGTGCCACCAGCAGCACCGACGTTGGCCCGACAGATACGCAGTATTTT
CATSSTDVGPTDTQYF
>TRBV4-1|TRBD1|NA|TRBJ1-2
TGCGCCAGCAGCCAAGATGGGACAGGGTATTATGGCTACACCTTC
CASSQDGTGYYGYTF
>TRBV7-9|TRBD1|NA|TRBJ1-1
TGTGCCAGCAGCTGGGACAGTGAAATGAACACTGAAGCTTTCTTT
CASSWDSEMNTEAFF
>TRBV15|NA|NA|TRBJ1-2
TGTGCCACCAGCCGCGGTTCACCCCATCTCACCTTC
CATSRGSPHLTF
>TRBV10-3|TRBD1|NA|TRBJ2-7
TGTGCCATCAGTGATTTTGGGACAGCCACCTACGAGCAGTACTTC
CAISDFGTATYEQYF
>TRBV13|NA|NA|TRBJ2-7
TGTGCCAGCAGCTTACTCGGGACCATGTTCTACGAGCAGTACTTC
CASSLLGTMFYEQYF
>TRBV6-5|NA|NA|TRBJ1-2
TGTGCCAGCAGTTACTCGGTAGGGGGTGGCTACACCTTC
CASSYSVGGGYTF
>TRBV5-6|TRBD1|NA|TRBJ1-5
TGTGCCAGCAGCGTCTGGACAGGGAATAGCAATCAGCCCCAGCATTTT
CASSVWTGNSNQPQHF
>TRBV5-1|TRBD1|NA|TRBJ2-7
TGCGCCAGCAGCTTGGTGACAGGGGGCTACGAGCAGTACTTC
CASSLVTGGYEQYF
>TRBV19|NA|NA|TRBJ2-5
TGTGCCAGTAGGGCCGCAACCCAAGAGACCCAGTACTTC
CASRAATQETQYF
>TRBV6-5|NA|NA|TRBJ2-5
TGTGCCAGCAGTTACGCAGGATATCAAGAGACCCAGTACTTC
CASSYAGYQETQYF
>TRBV2|TRBD2|NA|TRBJ2-5
TGTGCCAGCAGTGACACTAGCGGGTACCAAGAGACCCAGTACTTC
CASSDTSGYQETQYF
>TRBV27|NA|NA|TRBJ2-3
TGTGCCAGCAGTTTGCGGGCAGATACGCAGTATTTT
CASSLRADTQYF
>TRBV29-1|TRBD1|NA|TRBJ2-5
TGCAGCGTAGAGGACAGGTTAGAGACCCAGTACTTC
CSVEDRLETQYF
>TRBV12-3/TRBV12-4|NA|few|TRBJ2-3
TGTGCCAGCAGTTTAGCGGGGGGAGCAGATACGCAGTATTTT
CASSLAGGADTQYF
>TRBV9|NA|NA|TRBJ1-1
TGTGCCAGCAGCATCGGGCCCCAAACTGAAGCTTTCTTT
CASSIGPQTEAFF
>TRBV5-1|TRBD1|NA|TRBJ1-2
TGCGCCAGCAGCTCACCACAGGGGGCGGATGGCTACACCTTC
CASSSPQGADGYTF
>TRBV6-5|NA|NA|TRBJ1-2
TGTGCCAGCAGTTATTCCCAGGCACAGCTCTATGGCTACACCTTC
CASSYSQAQLYGYTF
>TRBV7-8|TRBD1|NA|TRBJ1-5
TGTGCCAGCAGCTTAGGTGGACAGGGAAGCAATCAGCCCCAGCATTTT
CASSLGGQGSNQPQHF
>TRBV29-1|NA|NA|TRBJ1-4
TGCAGCCTCAGGGTTCTTACTAATGAAAAACTGTTTTTT
CSLRVLTNEKLFF
>TRBV19|NA|NA|TRBJ2-1
TGTGCCAGTAGTATAATCGATGGCCCTCGGAATGAGCAGTTCTTC
CASSIIDGPRNEQFF
>TRBV29-1|TRBD2|NA|TRBJ2-1
TGCAGCGTTGCGATGTCCGAGGCAGCGGGGGTGCGCTACAATGAGCAGTTCTTC
CSVAMSEAAGVRYNEQFF
>TRBV7-9|NA|NA|TRBJ2-5
TGTGCCAGCAGCTTAGGGGTTGGCGGAGAGACCCAGTACTTC
CASSLGVGGETQYF